Many counts were recorded for the clone carrying this T cell receptor beta chain. This sample was included in a study of neurological immune-mediated disorders. The CDR3 contains 13 residues. Germline CDR1 and CDR2: LGHNA and YSLEER. J lost 3 bases, V lost 3 bases, and 1 base had no gene match. The cDNA was generated by 5'RACE with 10-nucleotide random UMIs. A single record per CDR3 protein comes from TCRdb applying MiXCR to the 5' RACE reads. This table holds more than 70,000 distinct CDR3 sequences, roughly 18% found once. PBMCs stored at -80 C, numbering 2 million, were the origin of the unsorted libraries.

The chain combines TRBV4-3 with TRBJ2-5; 7 nucleotides agree with TRBD2. Sequencing used PBMCs. The source is a woman between 35 and 50 years old in good health. CDR3 sequence (DNA): TGCGCCAGCAGCCAGAGCGGGGAAGAGACCCAGTACTTC. Translation: CASSQSGEETQYF.